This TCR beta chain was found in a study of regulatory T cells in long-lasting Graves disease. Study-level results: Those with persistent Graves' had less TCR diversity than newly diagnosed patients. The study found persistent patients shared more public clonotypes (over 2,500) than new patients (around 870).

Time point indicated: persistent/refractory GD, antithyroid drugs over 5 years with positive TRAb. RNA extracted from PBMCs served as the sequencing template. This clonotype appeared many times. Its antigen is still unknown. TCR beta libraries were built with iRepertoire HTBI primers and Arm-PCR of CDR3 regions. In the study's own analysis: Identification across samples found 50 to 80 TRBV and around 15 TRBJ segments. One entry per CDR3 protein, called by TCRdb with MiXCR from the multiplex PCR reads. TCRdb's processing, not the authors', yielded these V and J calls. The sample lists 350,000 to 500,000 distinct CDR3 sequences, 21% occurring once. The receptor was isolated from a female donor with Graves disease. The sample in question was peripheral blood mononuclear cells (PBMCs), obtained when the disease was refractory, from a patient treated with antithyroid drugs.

CDR3 coding DNA: TGCAGTTCCCAGCGGGGCCAAGAGACCCAGTACTTC. This sequence encodes CSSQRGQETQYF. The J gene is TRBJ2-5, the V gene TRBV20-1, with 7 bases fitting TRBD2. The CDR3 totals 12 residues. CDR1 DFQATT and CDR2 SNEGSKA come from the germline V gene (reference sequence). Trimming at V came to 8 bases and at J to 1 base, leaving 4 bases not matched to a gene.